These 2 T cell receptor beta chains came from one sample sequenced in a study of cytomegalovirus exposure and HLA in healthy donors. This table comes from immunoSEQ multiplex PCR, and its TCRdb copy is limited to in-frame clones, with some not included. The sample contains some 240,000 clones, around 86% of which appear only once. The sequenced material came from PBMCs. The receptors come from a woman under 30 in good health and CMV-seropositive.

This chain uses TRBV30 with TRBJ2-6, with no clear D. V shed 3 bases and J shed 0 bases, with 6 bases lying between them. The CDR3 sequence is 14 residues long. CDR1 GTSNPN and CDR2 SVGIG come from the germline V gene (reference sequence). The CDR3 sequence is CAWRSSSGANVLTF. CDR3 DNA: TGTGCCTGGAGATCCAGCTCTGGGGCCAACGTCCTGACTTTC. Looking up the rest from reference TRBV30 and TRBJ2-6 gives the full variable domain: SQTIHQWPATLVQPVGSPLSLECTVEGTSNPNLYWYRQAAGRGLQLLFYSVGIGQISSEVPQNLSASRPQDRQFILSSKKLLLSDSGFYLCAWRSSSGANVLTFGAGSRLTVL.

The chain has TRBV5-4 and TRBJ2-1; 10 bases are shared with TRBD1. Germline CDR1 SGHNT, CDR2 YYREEE (reference sequence). Trimming at V came to 3 bases and at J to 2 bases, leaving 5 bases not matched to a gene. This CDR3 contains 16 residues. Here the CDR3 DNA reads TGTGCCAGCAGCTGGACCGGGACAGGGGCCTACAATGAGCAGTTCTTC. This translates into CASSWTGTGAYNEQFF.